Shown below are 11 T cell receptor beta chains from a single sample sequenced in a study of shared clonotypes between healthy human individuals. Clones were read by immunoSEQ multiplex PCR, and TCRdb kept only the in-frame ones, dropping some. Among more than 2,000,000 clones listed, approximately 90% were seen once. The sequenced sample consisted of naive CD4+ T cells sorted from blood. Described subset: CD45RA+ positively selected. The receptors originated from a man younger than 35 in good health.

The chain joins TRBV6-5 to TRBJ2-1; D possibly matches TRBD1 or TRBD2 (5 bases each). From germline, CDR1 is MNHEY and CDR2 SVGAGI. The CDR3 extends over 14 amino acids. V was pared by 6 bases and J by 6 bases, with 15 bases between. DNA for the CDR3: TGTGCCAGCAGCCGGGGCTCGAGGTTCAATGAGCAGTTCTTC. Translating gives CASSRGSRFNEQFF.

V is TRBV6-5 and J is TRBJ2-7, with 7 bases aligning to TRBD2. CDR3 length: 15 residues. Germline V gene lookup returns CDR1 MNHEY and CDR2 SVGAGI. The junction had 9 bases not matched to a gene; V was cut back by 5 bases and J by 2 bases. Here the CDR3 DNA reads TGTGCCAGCAGTCCGTCGACTAGCACCACCTACGAGCAGTACTTC. Amino acid sequence: CASSPSTSTTYEQYF.

In the case of this clone: Additional DNA sequences in this sample encode the identical CDR3. The chain links TRBV6-6 to TRBJ1-2, with unresolved D. The CDR3 length is 11 residues. Trimming removed 2 bases from V and 5 bases from J, with 3 bases in between. The germline V gene encodes CDR1 MNHNY and CDR2 SVGAGI (reference sequence). In DNA form, the CDR3 reads TGTGCCAGCAGTTACGGATATGGCTACACCTTC. This translates into CASSYGYGYTF.

On this clone: Other DNA variants within this sample encode the same CDR3. The chain joins TRBV5-1 to TRBJ1-2, with D unclear. This CDR3 is built from 14 residues. Germline assignment: CDR1 SGHRS and CDR2 YFSETQ. Trimming cost V 4 bases and J 2 bases, with 12 bases left between them. The CDR3: CASSLDGSNYGYTF. The CDR3 nucleotides read TGCGCCAGCAGCCTAGACGGATCCAACTATGGCTACACCTTC.

The rearrangement links TRBV19 to TRBJ2-3; TRBD2 is a possible D gene (5 bases). In germline, CDR1 is LNHDA, CDR2 SQIVND (reference sequence). This CDR3 spans 15 amino acids. Trimming cost V 7 bases and J 1 base, with 15 bases left between them. CDR3 nucleotide sequence: TGTGCCAGTACTCCCCAAGGTAGCGGCACAGATACGCAGTATTTT. Translating it yields CASTPQGSGTDTQYF. Complete variable domain (other parts from reference TRBV19 and TRBJ2-3): DGGITQSPKYLFRKEGQNVTLSCEQNLNHDAMYWYRQDPGQGLRLIYYSQIVNDFQKGDIAEGYSVSREKKESFPLTVTSAQKNPTAFYLCASTPQGSGTDTQYFGPGTRLTVL.

This rearrangement joins TRBV7-8 to TRBJ1-4; D is unresolved. CDR1 is SGHVS and CDR2 is FQNEAQ in the germline V gene. Trimming took off 0 bases at V and 2 bases at J, with 7 bases between the two ends. CDR3 length equals 15 residues. CDR3 bases: TGTGCCAGCAGCTTAGCAGGGCTCACTAATGAAAAACTGTTTTTT. This translates into CASSLAGLTNEKLFF.

The chain recombines TRBV19 with TRBJ1-1; D gene ambiguous. Germline CDR1 reads LNHDA; CDR2 reads SQIVND (reference sequence). Trimming removed 7 bases from V and 2 bases from J, with 14 bases in between. This CDR3 is built from 14 residues. The DNA of the CDR3 is TGTGCCAGTACCAAGGACGTGATTAACACTGAAGCTTTCTTT. As protein: CASTKDVINTEAFF.

The rearrangement uses TRBV19 and TRBJ2-1; 7 bases fit TRBD1. There are 15 residues in the CDR3. J gave up 9 bases and V 4 bases, and 12 bases lay outside the gene matches. Germline V lookup: CDR1 LNHDA, CDR2 SQIVND (reference sequence). This CDR3 reads CASSKTGNVGGEQFF. CDR3 nucleotide sequence: TGTGCCAGTAGTAAGACAGGGAATGTCGGAGGTGAGCAGTTCTTC.

V gene TRBV5-6 combines with J gene TRBJ1-6; TRBD1 might be the D (6 bases). Trimming stripped 4 bases from V and 12 bases from J, with 14 bases between. Germline CDR1 is SGHDT and CDR2 is YYEEEE. The CDR3 consists of 13 residues. The CDR3: CASSPWTEQPLHF. CDR3 bases: TGTGCCAGCAGCCCGTGGACAGAACAACCCCTCCACTTT.

Points on this clone: At the DNA level, this CDR3 is encoded by other sequences in the same sample as well. The chain carries TRBV30 and TRBJ2-1; 11 bases line up with TRBD2. Germline CDR1 and CDR2: GTSNPN and SVGIG (reference sequence). The CDR3 extends over 14 amino acids. After removal of 5 bases from V and 2 bases from J, the junction contained 2 bases not matched to a gene. This CDR3 is CAWSSGRTYNEQFF. CDR3 in DNA: TGTGCCTGGTCTAGCGGGAGGACCTACAATGAGCAGTTCTTC.

This clone was counted a single time. The V gene is TRBV7-2, the J gene TRBJ2-1, with D unresolved. The germline V gene encodes CDR1 SGHTA and CDR2 FQGNSA. Trimming removed 4 bases from V and 5 bases from J, with 12 bases in between. The CDR3 totals 14 residues. CDR3 in amino acids: CASSSRLYDNEQFF. CDR3 DNA sequence: TGTGCCAGCAGCTCCAGACTCTACGACAATGAGCAGTTCTTC.